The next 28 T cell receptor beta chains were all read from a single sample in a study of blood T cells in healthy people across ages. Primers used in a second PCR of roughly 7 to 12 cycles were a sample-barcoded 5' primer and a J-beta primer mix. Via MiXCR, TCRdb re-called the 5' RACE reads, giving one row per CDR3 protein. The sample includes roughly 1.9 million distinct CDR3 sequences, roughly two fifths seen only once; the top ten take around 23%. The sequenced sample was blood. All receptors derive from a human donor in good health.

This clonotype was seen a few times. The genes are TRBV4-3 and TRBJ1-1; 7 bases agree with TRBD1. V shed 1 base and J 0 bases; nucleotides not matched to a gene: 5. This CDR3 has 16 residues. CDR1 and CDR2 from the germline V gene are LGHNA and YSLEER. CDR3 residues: CASSQVPTGLNTEAFF. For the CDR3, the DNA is TGCGCCAGCAGCCAAGTCCCGACAGGGCTGAACACTGAAGCTTTCTTT.

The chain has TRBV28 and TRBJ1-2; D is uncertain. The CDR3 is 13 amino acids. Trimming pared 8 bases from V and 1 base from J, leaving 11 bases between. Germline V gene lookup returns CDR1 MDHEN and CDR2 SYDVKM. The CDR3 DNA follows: TGTGCCAGCCGGGGTTCCTATAACTATGGCTACACCTTC. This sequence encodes CASRGSYNYGYTF.

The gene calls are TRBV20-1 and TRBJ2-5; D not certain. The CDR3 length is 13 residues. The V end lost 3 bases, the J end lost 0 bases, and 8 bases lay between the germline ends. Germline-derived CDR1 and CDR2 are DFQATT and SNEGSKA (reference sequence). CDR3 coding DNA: TGCAGTGCTAGTCCCCAAAACCAAGAGACCCAGTACTTC. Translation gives CSASPQNQETQYF.

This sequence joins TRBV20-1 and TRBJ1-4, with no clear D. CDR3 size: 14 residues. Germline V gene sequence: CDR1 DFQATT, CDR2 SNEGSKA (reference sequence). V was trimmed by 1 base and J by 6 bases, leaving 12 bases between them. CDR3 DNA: TGCAGTGCTAGAGCCGGAGGGATTTATGAAAAACTGTTTTTT. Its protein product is CSARAGGIYEKLFF.

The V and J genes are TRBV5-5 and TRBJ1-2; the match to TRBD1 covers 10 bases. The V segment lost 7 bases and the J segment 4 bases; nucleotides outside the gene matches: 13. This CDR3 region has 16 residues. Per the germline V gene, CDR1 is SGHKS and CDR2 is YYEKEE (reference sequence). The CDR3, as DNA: TGTGCCAGCGGGACGTTAGGGGACAGGGGTGCCTATGGCTACACCTTC. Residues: CASGTLGDRGAYGYTF.

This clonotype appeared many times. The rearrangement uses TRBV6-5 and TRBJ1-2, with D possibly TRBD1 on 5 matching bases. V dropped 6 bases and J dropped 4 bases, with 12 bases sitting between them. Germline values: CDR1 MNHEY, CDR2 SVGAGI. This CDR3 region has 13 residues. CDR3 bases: TGTGCCAGCAGCCGTGCCGGGACCTATGGCTACACCTTC. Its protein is CASSRAGTYGYTF.

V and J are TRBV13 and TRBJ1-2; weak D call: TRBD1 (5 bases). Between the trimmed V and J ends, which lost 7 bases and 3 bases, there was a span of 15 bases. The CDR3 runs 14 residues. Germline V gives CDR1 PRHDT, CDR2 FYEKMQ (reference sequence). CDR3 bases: TGTGCCAGCACATCAACCGGGGCTTACTATGGCTACACCTTC. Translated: CASTSTGAYYGYTF.

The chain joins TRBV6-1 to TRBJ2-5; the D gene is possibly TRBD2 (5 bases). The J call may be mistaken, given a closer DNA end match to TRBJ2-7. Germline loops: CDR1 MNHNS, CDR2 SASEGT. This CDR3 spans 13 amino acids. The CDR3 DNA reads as TGTGCCAGCAAACTGCGCGGGTCCTACGAGCAGTACTTC. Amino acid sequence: CASKLRGSYEQYF.

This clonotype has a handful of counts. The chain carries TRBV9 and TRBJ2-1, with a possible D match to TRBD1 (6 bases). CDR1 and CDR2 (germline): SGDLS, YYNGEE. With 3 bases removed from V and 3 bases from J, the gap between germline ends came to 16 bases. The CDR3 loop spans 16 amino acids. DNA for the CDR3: TGTGCCAGCAGCGACTCCAGGACAGTTAGCTACAATGAGCAGTTCTTC. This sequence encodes CASSDSRTVSYNEQFF.

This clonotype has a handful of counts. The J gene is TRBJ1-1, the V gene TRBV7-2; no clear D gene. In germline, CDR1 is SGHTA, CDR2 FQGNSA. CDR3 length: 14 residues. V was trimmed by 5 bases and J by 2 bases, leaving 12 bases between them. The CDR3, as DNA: TGTGCCAGCAGCCTCCGCCAGAGAAACACTGAAGCTTTCTTT. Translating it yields CASSLRQRNTEAFF.

The CDR3 DNA is TGTGCCACCAGTACTAGCGGGAGGGCAGGTGGTAGCACAGATACGCAGTATTTT. Its protein is CATSTSGRAGGSTDTQYF. The J gene is TRBJ2-3, the V gene TRBV15, with TRBD2 identical over 13 bases. The V gene end was trimmed by 6 bases and the J gene end by 0 bases; junction bases not matched to a gene: 9. The germline gives CDR1 LNHNV, CDR2 YYDKDF (reference sequence). The CDR3 extends over 18 amino acids. The full variable domain, completed using reference TRBV15 and TRBJ2-3, is DAMVIQNPRYQVTQFGKPVTLSCSQTLNHNVMYWYQQKSSQAPKLLFHYYDKDFNNEADTPDNFQSRRPNTSFCFLDIRSPGLGDTAMYLCATSTSGRAGGSTDTQYFGPGTRLTVL.

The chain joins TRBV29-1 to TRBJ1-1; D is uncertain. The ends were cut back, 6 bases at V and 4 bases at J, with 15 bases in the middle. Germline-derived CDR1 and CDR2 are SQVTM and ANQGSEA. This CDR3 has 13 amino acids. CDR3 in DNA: TGCAGCGTCAACGTTGGAGGGCCCACTGAAGCTTTCTTT. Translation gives CSVNVGGPTEAFF.

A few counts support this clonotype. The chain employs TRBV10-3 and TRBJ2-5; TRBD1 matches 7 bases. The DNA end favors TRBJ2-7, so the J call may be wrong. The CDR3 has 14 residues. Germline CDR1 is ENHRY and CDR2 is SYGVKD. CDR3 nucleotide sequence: TGTGCCATCAGTGAGCAGGGGGTATTCGACGAGCAGTACTTC. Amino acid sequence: CAISEQGVFDEQYF.

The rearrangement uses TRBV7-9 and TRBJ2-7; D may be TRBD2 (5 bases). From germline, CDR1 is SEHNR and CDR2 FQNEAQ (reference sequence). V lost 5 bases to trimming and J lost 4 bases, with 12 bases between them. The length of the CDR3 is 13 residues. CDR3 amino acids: CASSRSGRYEQYF. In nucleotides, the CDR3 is TGTGCCAGCAGCCGGAGTGGGAGATACGAGCAGTACTTC.

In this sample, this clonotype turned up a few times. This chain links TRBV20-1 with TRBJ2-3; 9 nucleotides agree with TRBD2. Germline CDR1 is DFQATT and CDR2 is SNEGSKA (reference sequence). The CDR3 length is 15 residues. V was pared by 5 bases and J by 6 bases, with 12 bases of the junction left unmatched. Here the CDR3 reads CSAFRASGEWDTQYF. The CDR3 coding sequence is TGCAGTGCTTTCCGGGCTAGCGGGGAATGGGATACGCAGTATTTT.

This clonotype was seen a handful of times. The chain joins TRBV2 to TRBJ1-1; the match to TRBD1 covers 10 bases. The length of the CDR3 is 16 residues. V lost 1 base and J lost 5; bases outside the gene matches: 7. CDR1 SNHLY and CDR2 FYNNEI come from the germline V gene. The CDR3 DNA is TGTGCCAGCAGTGAAGACCCGGGACAGGGGATTACTGAAGCTTTCTTT. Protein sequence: CASSEDPGQGITEAFF.

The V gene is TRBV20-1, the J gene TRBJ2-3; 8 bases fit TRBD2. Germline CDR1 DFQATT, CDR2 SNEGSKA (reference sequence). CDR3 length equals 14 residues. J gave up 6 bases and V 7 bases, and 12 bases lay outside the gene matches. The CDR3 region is CSVKPGLVSDTQYF. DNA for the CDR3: TGCAGTGTTAAACCGGGACTAGTATCCGATACGCAGTATTTT.

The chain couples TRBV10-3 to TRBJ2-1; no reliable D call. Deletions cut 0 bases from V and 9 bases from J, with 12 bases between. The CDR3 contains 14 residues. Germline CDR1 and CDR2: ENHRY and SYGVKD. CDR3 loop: CAISESSRAAEQFF. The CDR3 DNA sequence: TGTGCCATCAGTGAGTCCAGTAGAGCAGCTGAGCAGTTCTTC.

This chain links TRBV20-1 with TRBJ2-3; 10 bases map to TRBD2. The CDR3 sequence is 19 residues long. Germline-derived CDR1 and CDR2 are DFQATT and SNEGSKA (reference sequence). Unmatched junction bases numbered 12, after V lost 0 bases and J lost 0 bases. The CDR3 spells CSARDLSLASGGSTDTQYF. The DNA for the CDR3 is TGCAGTGCTAGAGATTTAAGTTTGGCTAGCGGGGGAAGCACAGATACGCAGTATTTT.

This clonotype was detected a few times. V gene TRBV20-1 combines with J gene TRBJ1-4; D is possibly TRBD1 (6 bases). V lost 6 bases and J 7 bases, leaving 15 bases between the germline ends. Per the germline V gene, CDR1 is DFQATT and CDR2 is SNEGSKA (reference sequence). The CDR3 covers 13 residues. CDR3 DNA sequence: TGCAGTGCGGGGACATTCCAGGCTGAAAAACTGTTTTTT. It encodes CSAGTFQAEKLFF.

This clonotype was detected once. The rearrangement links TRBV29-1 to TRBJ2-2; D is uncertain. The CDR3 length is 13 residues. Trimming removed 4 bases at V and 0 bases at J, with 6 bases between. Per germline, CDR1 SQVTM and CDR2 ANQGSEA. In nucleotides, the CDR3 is TGCAGCGTTGGGGCAGCGAACACCGGGGAGCTGTTTTTT. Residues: CSVGAANTGELFF.

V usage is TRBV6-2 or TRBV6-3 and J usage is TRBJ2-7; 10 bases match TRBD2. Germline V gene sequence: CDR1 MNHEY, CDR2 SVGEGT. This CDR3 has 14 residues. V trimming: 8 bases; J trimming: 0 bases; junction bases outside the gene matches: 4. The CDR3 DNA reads TGTGCCAGCCAAGCGGGGGGGCCCTCCTACGAGCAGTACTTC. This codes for CASQAGGPSYEQYF.

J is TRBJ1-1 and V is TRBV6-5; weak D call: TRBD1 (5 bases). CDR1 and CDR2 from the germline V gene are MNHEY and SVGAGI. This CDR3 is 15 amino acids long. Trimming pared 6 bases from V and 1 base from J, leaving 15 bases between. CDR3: CASSHSGRRNTEAFF. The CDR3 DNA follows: TGTGCCAGCAGCCACTCGGGACGGCGGAACACTGAAGCTTTCTTT.

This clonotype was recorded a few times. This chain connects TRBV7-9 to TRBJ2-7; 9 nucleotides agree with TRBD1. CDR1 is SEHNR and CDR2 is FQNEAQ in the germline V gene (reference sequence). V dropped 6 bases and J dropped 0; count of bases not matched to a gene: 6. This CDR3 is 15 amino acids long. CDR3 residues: CASRHTGGPSYEQYF. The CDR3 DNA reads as TGTGCCAGCAGACACACAGGGGGCCCCTCCTACGAGCAGTACTTC.

Written as DNA, the CDR3 is TGTGCCAGCAGCTTAGCGGGACATGGATTCTCTGGAAACACCATATATTTT. Translation: CASSLAGHGFSGNTIYF. The chain uses TRBV7-9 and TRBJ1-3, with D possibly being TRBD1 (6 bases). The V gene lost 0 bases and the J gene lost 0 bases, with 12 bases spanning the gap. The CDR3 is 17 residues long. Germline V gene data show CDR1 as SEHNR and CDR2 as FQNEAQ (reference sequence).

CDR3 nucleotides: TGTGCCAGCAGTAGGGGAGGAAGTGGGACCCAGTACTTC. Its protein is CASSRGGSGTQYF. This sequence joins TRBV27 and TRBJ2-5, with D tentatively TRBD2 (6 bases). The CDR3 loop spans 13 amino acids. V lost 5 bases, J lost 7 bases, and 14 bases lay in between. Germline lookup yields CDR1 MNHEY and CDR2 SMNVEV (reference sequence).

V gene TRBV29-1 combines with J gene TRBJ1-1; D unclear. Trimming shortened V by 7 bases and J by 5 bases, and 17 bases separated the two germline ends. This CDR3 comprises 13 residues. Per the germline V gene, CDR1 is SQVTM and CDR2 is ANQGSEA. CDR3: CSAYGVGGTEAFF. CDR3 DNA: TGCAGCGCATATGGAGTCGGAGGAACTGAAGCTTTCTTT.

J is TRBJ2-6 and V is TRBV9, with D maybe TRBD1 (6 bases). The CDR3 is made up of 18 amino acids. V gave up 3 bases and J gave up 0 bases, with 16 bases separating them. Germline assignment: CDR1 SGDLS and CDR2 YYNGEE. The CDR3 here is CASSGGGQYSSGANVLTF. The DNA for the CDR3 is TGTGCCAGCAGCGGGGGCGGACAGTACAGCTCTGGGGCCAACGTCCTGACTTTC.